One sample yielded the 13 T cell receptor beta chains listed below, sequenced in a study of blood T cell repertoires in COVID-19. The method was immunoSEQ multiplex PCR; TCRdb's version includes in-frame clones alone and lacks a portion of them. The table lists some 83,000 clones, roughly four fifths of them singletons. Sequences were obtained from peripheral blood. These receptors came from a human donor in a cohort sampled during active COVID-19.

The chain links TRBV18 to TRBJ1-2, with D uncertain. The CDR3 is made up of 15 amino acids. Germline values: CDR1 KGHSH, CDR2 LQKENI. V lost 0 bases and J 6 bases, leaving 14 bases between the germline ends. DNA of the CDR3: TGTGCCAGCTCACCACCGGCCCTTTTATACGATGGCTACACCTTC. This translates into CASSPPALLYDGYTF.

This clone showed up just a few times. The rearrangement joins TRBV19 to TRBJ1-1, with 10 nucleotides matching TRBD1. Germline CDR1 reads LNHDA; CDR2 reads SQIVND (reference sequence). Trimming took 6 bases from V and 5 from J; bases not matched to a gene: 12. The CDR3 is made up of 16 amino acids. The CDR3 reads CASRTTTGGGRTEAFF. The CDR3 nucleotides read TGTGCCAGTAGAACTACGACAGGGGGCGGAAGGACTGAAGCTTTCTTT.

This rearrangement joins TRBV23-1 to TRBJ1-5; TRBD1 agrees at 7 bases. TRBV23-1 is classed as an ORF, of uncertain function. The length of the CDR3 is 19 residues. Losses at the gene ends were 6 bases for V and 0 bases for J; bases not matched to a gene: 17. The CDR3 here is CASSGLEGQKTISNQPQHF. The CDR3 DNA is TGCGCCAGCAGCGGTTTAGAGGGACAGAAAACAATTAGCAATCAGCCCCAGCATTTT.

This chain's CDR3 is CASSWGRTGAETQYF. CDR3 coding DNA: TGTGCCAGCAGCTGGGGCCGGACAGGTGCGGAGACCCAGTACTTC. The rearrangement uses TRBV5-6 and TRBJ2-5; 7 bases agree with TRBD1. The CDR3 length is 15 residues. Per germline, CDR1 SGHDT and CDR2 YYEEEE. V lost 3 bases to trimming and J lost 5 bases; unmatched junction nucleotides: 10.

This chain joins TRBV5-4 and TRBJ2-5, with D perhaps TRBD2 (6 bases). V was clipped by 0 bases and J by 7 bases, with 10 bases between them. Germline V gene sequence: CDR1 SGHNT, CDR2 YYREEE (reference sequence). The CDR3 is 13 residues long. The CDR3 DNA sequence: TGTGCCAGCAGCTTGGCACAGGAGGGGACCCAGTACTTC. It translates to CASSLAQEGTQYF. Using reference TRBV5-4 and TRBJ2-5 for the parts outside the CDR3, the full variable domain is ETGVTQSPTHLIKTRGQQVTLRCSSQSGHNTVSWYQQALGQGPQFIFQYYREEENGRGNFPPRFSGLQFPNYSSELNVNALELDDSALYLCASSLAQEGTQYFGPGTRLLVL.

V usage is TRBV7-3 and J usage is TRBJ2-1; 9 bases align to TRBD2. The germline CDR1 and CDR2 sequences are SGHTA and FQGTGA. Trimming removed 4 bases from V and 4 bases from J; junction bases left unmatched: 5. This CDR3 is 15 amino acids long. The CDR3 coding sequence is TGTGCCAGCAGCTCATCTCTAGCGGGGTACAATGAGCAGTTCTTC. Protein sequence: CASSSSLAGYNEQFF.

The chain employs TRBV14 and TRBJ1-2; D is undetermined. Germline assignment: CDR1 SGHDN and CDR2 FVKESK. The CDR3 is 16 amino acids. Trimming pared 1 base from V and 6 bases from J, leaving 18 bases between. The CDR3 DNA sequence: TGTGCCAGCAGCCAAGCGGACTCGATTTTGTCGAATGGCTACACCTTC. Translation: CASSQADSILSNGYTF. Full variable domain (outside the CDR3, taken from reference TRBV14 and TRBJ1-2): EAGVTQFPSHSVIEKGQTVTLRCDPISGHDNLYWYRRVMGKEIKFLLHFVKESKQDESGMPNNRFLAERTGGTYSTLKVQPAELEDSGVYFCASSQADSILSNGYTFGSGTRLTVV.

V and J are TRBV9 and TRBJ2-5, with unresolved D. CDR1 is SGDLS, CDR2 YYNGEE, per germline. Trimming stripped 0 bases from V and 5 bases from J, with 11 bases between. This CDR3 contains 14 residues. CDR3 bases: TGTGCCAGCAGCGTAGGTAGCTCGTGGGAGACCCAGTACTTC. This sequence encodes CASSVGSSWETQYF.

This clone was seen just once. The CDR3 reads CSVVLIAGEQYF. Here the CDR3 DNA reads TGCAGCGTTGTCCTAATTGCTGGCGAGCAGTACTTC. This chain connects TRBV29-1 to TRBJ2-7, with D unclear. Trimming pared 4 bases from V and 6 bases from J, leaving 13 bases between. CDR1 and CDR2 from the germline V gene are SQVTM and ANQGSEA. The CDR3 runs 12 residues.

This chain joins TRBV7-9 and TRBJ1-5, with TRBD1 matching 9 bases. CDR1 and CDR2 from the germline V gene are SEHNR and FQNEAQ (reference sequence). The CDR3 totals 13 residues. The V and J ends lost 5 bases and 6 bases, in that order; junction bases with no gene match: 2. The CDR3 DNA sequence: TGTGCCAGCAGCAAGACAGGGGGTCAGCCCCAGCATTTT. As protein: CASSKTGGQPQHF.

The chain recombines TRBV11-2 with TRBJ1-4; no definite D call. The CDR3 has 16 amino acids. The V and J ends lost 5 bases and 0 bases respectively, with 13 bases between them. CDR1 is SGHAT and CDR2 is FQNNGV in the germline V gene. This CDR3 is CASSRDLTATNEKLFF. The CDR3 nucleotides read TGTGCCAGCAGCCGTGATCTGACTGCAACTAATGAAAAACTGTTTTTT. The complete variable domain, with remaining parts taken from reference TRBV11-2 and TRBJ1-4, reads EAGVAQSPRYKIIEKRQSVAFWCNPISGHATLYWYQQILGQGPKLLIQFQNNGVVDDSQLPKDRFSAERLKGVDSTLKIQPAKLEDSAVYLCASSRDLTATNEKLFFGSGTQLSVL.

CDR3 sequence reads: CASTLGQGVNGNTIYF. The CDR3 bases are TGTGCCAGCACTCTCGGACAGGGGGTTAATGGAAACACCATATATTTT. This chain links TRBV6-6 with TRBJ1-3, with TRBD1 identical over 10 bases. CDR1 is MNHNY and CDR2 is SVGAGI in the germline V gene (reference sequence). The trim removed 7 bases at V and 3 bases at J, leaving 9 bases unmatched. This CDR3 contains 16 residues.

V usage is TRBV6-5 and J usage is TRBJ1-6; maybe TRBD1 (5 bases). Germline V gene lookup returns CDR1 MNHEY and CDR2 SVGAGI. The CDR3 extends over 15 amino acids. Trimming stripped 7 bases from V and 10 bases from J, with 20 bases between. The CDR3 reads CASTNEAGIQSPLHF. CDR3 bases: TGTGCCAGCACCAACGAGGCAGGGATCCAATCACCCCTCCACTTT.